Presented here are 25 T cell receptor beta chains from one specimen sequenced in a study of blood T cells in healthy people across ages. The second PCR ran 7 to 11 cycles with a sample-barcoded 5' primer and J-beta primers. TCRdb itself ran the 5' RACE reads through MiXCR, one entry per CDR3 protein. Counted here are about 580,000 distinct CDR3 sequences, 45% to 55% occurring once; the ten biggest clones make up around 23%. The sequenced material came from blood. These receptors all stem from a man aged 80 or over in good health.

This chain joins TRBV12-3 or TRBV12-4 and TRBJ1-6; D remains ambiguous. The V gene lost 3 bases and the J gene lost 10 bases, with 10 bases spanning the gap. CDR3 length: 13 amino acids. CDR3 region: CASSFGLESPLHF. For the CDR3, the DNA is TGTGCCAGCAGTTTCGGGCTTGAATCACCCCTCCACTTT.

CDR3 bases: TGTGCCAGCAGTTACACCTATGCACAGGGTCCCGGGGAGCTGTTTTTT. Protein: CASSYTYAQGPGELFF. This rearrangement joins TRBV6-2 or TRBV6-3 to TRBJ2-2, with TRBD1 as a possible D gene (6 bases). Germline lookup yields CDR1 MNHEY and CDR2 SVGEGT. V was shortened by 2 bases and J by 6 bases, with 16 bases between the two germline ends. The CDR3 loop spans 16 amino acids.

The V gene is TRBV12-5, the J gene TRBJ2-1; D call uncertain. Germline assignment: CDR1 LGHNT and CDR2 FRNRAP. Trimming shortened V by 0 bases and J by 9 bases, and 6 bases separated the two germline ends. This CDR3 is 12 amino acids long. The CDR3 region has the DNA TGTGCTAGTGGTTTGGTTACTGGTGAGCAGTTCTTC. Its translation: CASGLVTGEQFF. Full variable domain (outside the CDR3, taken from reference TRBV12-5 and TRBJ2-1): DARVTQTPRHKVTEMGQEVTMRCQPILGHNTVFWYRQTMMQGLELLAYFRNRAPLDDSGMPKDRFSAEMPDATLATLKIQPSEPRDSAVYFCASGLVTGEQFFGPGTRLTVL.

This clonotype has a count of ten or more. This rearrangement joins TRBV6-5 to TRBJ2-7; TRBD2 aligns across 12 bases. V lost 0 bases and J lost 1; bases outside the gene matches: 4. Looked up from germline, CDR1 is MNHEY and CDR2 is SVGAGI. This CDR3 contains 17 residues. Here the CDR3 DNA reads TGTGCCAGCAGTTACTCACTAGCGGGGGGCATTTCCTACGAGCAGTACTTC. It translates to CASSYSLAGGISYEQYF.

The chain couples TRBV5-1 to TRBJ2-5; D not resolved. The J call may not be correct, given that the DNA end is closer to TRBJ2-1. Germline V gives CDR1 SGHRS, CDR2 YFSETQ. The CDR3 is 15 amino acids. CDR3 sequence reads: CASSLIAESQETQFF. In nucleotides, the CDR3 is TGCGCCAGCAGCTTGATCGCAGAGAGTCAAGAGACCCAGTTCTTC.

The sample holds one count of this clonotype. The chain recombines TRBV29-1 with TRBJ1-2; D remains unclear. CDR1 SQVTM and CDR2 ANQGSEA come from the germline V gene. This CDR3 is built from 13 residues. Trimming shortened V by 6 bases and J by 6 bases, and 17 bases separated the two germline ends. The CDR3 DNA is TGCAGCGTCCCAAACCTGGGGATGGATGGCTACACCTTC. Translating gives CSVPNLGMDGYTF.

The chain links TRBV7-2 to TRBJ1-5, with D perhaps TRBD1 (6 bases). This CDR3 has 14 amino acids. Germline CDR1 is SGHTA and CDR2 is FQGNSA. V gave up 5 bases and J gave up 5 bases, with 13 bases separating them. Here the CDR3 DNA reads TGTGCCAGCAGCCCTCACCCAGGGGATCAGCCCCAGCATTTT. Amino acid sequence: CASSPHPGDQPQHF. Using reference TRBV7-2 and TRBJ1-5 for the parts outside the CDR3, the full variable domain is GAGVSQSPSNKVTEKGKDVELRCDPISGHTALYWYRQSLGQGLEFLIYFQGNSAPDKSGLPSDRFSAERTGGSVSTLTIQRTQQEDSAVYLCASSPHPGDQPQHFGDGTRLSIL.

The sample holds a few counts of this clonotype. The chain recombines TRBV20-1 with TRBJ2-7; TRBD1 matches 8 bases. Germline CDR1 is DFQATT and CDR2 is SNEGSKA (reference sequence). The CDR3 has 13 amino acids. With V trimmed by 5 bases and J by 0 bases, 3 bases remained unmatched. The CDR3 DNA sequence: TGCAGTGCTCCGGACAGGGCCTCCTACGAGCAGTACTTC. Encoded protein: CSAPDRASYEQYF.

The chain has TRBV20-1 and TRBJ1-2, with a weak D call TRBD1 (5 bases). CDR1 DFQATT and CDR2 SNEGSKA come from the germline V gene (reference sequence). Trimming left V 2 bases short and J 8 bases short, with 12 bases between. This CDR3 spans 12 amino acids. The CDR3 sequence: CSARSREGGYTF. The CDR3 coding sequence is TGCAGTGCTAGAAGCAGGGAGGGGGGCTACACCTTC.

The chain has TRBV7-3 and TRBJ2-1; 8 nucleotides agree with TRBD1. This CDR3 comprises 16 residues. V lost 5 bases and J lost 2; bases outside the gene matches: 8. Germline V gives CDR1 SGHTA, CDR2 FQGTGA. The CDR3 DNA reads TGTGCCAGCAGCCCGCACCAGGGGGCGGCCTACAATGAGCAGTTCTTC. Translating gives CASSPHQGAAYNEQFF. The variable domain in full, completed from reference TRBV7-3 and TRBJ2-1, reads GAGVSQTPSNKVTEKGKYVELRCDPISGHTALYWYRQSLGQGPEFLIYFQGTGAADDSGLPNDRFFAVRPEGSVSTLKIQRTERGDSAVYLCASSPHQGAAYNEQFFGPGTRLTVL.

This chain's CDR3 is CSARGLAGGPSTDTQYF. CDR3 sequence (DNA): TGCAGTGCTAGAGGCCTAGCGGGGGGTCCAAGCACAGATACGCAGTATTTT. V is TRBV20-1 and J is TRBJ2-3, with 11 bases fitting TRBD2. This CDR3 is built from 17 residues. J lost 0 bases, V lost 1 base, and 6 bases had no gene match. Germline V gene sequence: CDR1 DFQATT, CDR2 SNEGSKA (reference sequence).

V is TRBV4-2 and J is TRBJ1-4; the D gene is possibly TRBD1 (5 bases). Germline assignment: CDR1 LGHNA and CDR2 YNFKEQ. The CDR3 sequence is 16 residues long. Between the trimmed V and J ends, which lost 3 bases and 5 bases, there was a span of 16 bases. Here the CDR3 reads CASSHLKGPRNEKLFF. The CDR3 region has the DNA TGTGCCAGCAGCCACCTGAAGGGGCCAAGAAATGAAAAACTGTTTTTT.

V is TRBV5-6 and J is TRBJ2-5; TRBD1 agrees at 7 bases. The J segment lost 1 base and the V segment lost 0 bases, leaving 9 bases of the junction unmatched. This CDR3 has 17 amino acids. Germline values: CDR1 SGHDT, CDR2 YYEEEE. CDR3 loop: CASSLATGTVTQETQYF. The CDR3 coding sequence is TGTGCCAGCAGCTTGGCTACTGGGACAGTAACCCAAGAGACCCAGTACTTC.

This clonotype was picked up a small number of times. This chain connects TRBV10-3 to TRBJ2-1; 10 positions match TRBD2. V lost 8 bases and J lost 4; bases outside the gene matches: 11. The CDR3 sequence is 16 residues long. Germline-derived CDR1 and CDR2 are ENHRY and SYGVKD. The CDR3 is CAISTIAGGHYNEQFF. The CDR3 nucleotides are TGTGCCATCTCAACCATAGCGGGAGGACATTACAATGAGCAGTTCTTC.

The chain employs TRBV21-1 and TRBJ1-5. TRBV21-1 corresponds to a pseudogene. The CDR3 loop spans 17 amino acids. The CDR3 here is CASSASRQADSNQPQHF. In nucleotides, the CDR3 is TGTGCCAGCAGCGCCTCAAGGCAGGCGGATAGCAATCAGCCCCAGCATTTT.

This clonotype has a handful of counts. The chain combines TRBV25-1 with TRBJ2-7, with D tentatively TRBD2 (5 bases). Trimming removed 7 bases from V and 5 bases from J, with 18 bases in between. Germline loops: CDR1 MGHDK, CDR2 SYGVNS. The CDR3 runs 14 residues. The CDR3 DNA is TGTGCCAGCAAGCGGAGAGCACTGGAGGACGAGCAGTACTTC. Protein: CASKRRALEDEQYF.

This chain joins TRBV6-6 and TRBJ2-1, with D possibly being TRBD2 (6 bases). The germline V and J ends were trimmed by 5 bases and 3 bases, with 14 bases remaining between them. Germline V CDR1 and CDR2: MNHNY, SVGAGI (reference sequence). The CDR3 covers 15 residues. The CDR3 spells CASSLGLPIYNEQFF. In DNA, the CDR3 is TGTGCCAGCAGTCTGGGACTTCCTATCTACAATGAGCAGTTCTTC.

This clonotype was seen only a few times. J is TRBJ1-6 and V is TRBV20-1; possible D gene TRBD1, 5 bases. Looked up from germline, CDR1 is DFQATT and CDR2 is SNEGSKA (reference sequence). CDR3 length: 13 amino acids. V lost 6 bases to trimming and J lost 9 bases, with 15 bases between them. The CDR3 is CSALGPMGSPLHF. DNA for the CDR3: TGCAGTGCACTGGGGCCGATGGGTTCACCCCTCCACTTT.

This clonotype was seen repeatedly, ten times or more. The gene calls are TRBV29-1 and TRBJ1-5, with D possibly being TRBD1 (5 bases). Per the germline V gene, CDR1 is SQVTM and CDR2 is ANQGSEA. The V gene lost 4 bases and the J gene lost 7 bases, with 11 bases spanning the gap. The CDR3 has 12 amino acids. CDR3 DNA: TGCAGCGTTGGCGGGGGGGACCAGCCCCAGCATTTT. Its protein is CSVGGGDQPQHF.

The chain employs TRBV9 and TRBJ2-2; D ambiguous. The germline gives CDR1 SGDLS, CDR2 YYNGEE. The ends were cut back, 0 bases at V and 7 bases at J, with 4 bases in the middle. The CDR3 consists of 12 residues. CDR3 region: CASSVDGGELFF. The CDR3 region has the DNA TGTGCCAGCAGCGTAGATGGCGGGGAGCTGTTTTTT. Drawing the rest from reference TRBV9 and TRBJ2-2, the complete variable domain is DSGVTQTPKHLITATGQRVTLRCSPRSGDLSVYWYQQSLDQGLQFLIQYYNGEERAKGNILERFSAQQFPDLHSELNLSSLELGDSALYFCASSVDGGELFFGEGSRLTVL.

The chain uses TRBV12-3 or TRBV12-4 and TRBJ2-7, with a possible D match to TRBD2 (7 bases). The assigned J gene may be wrong: the sequence end matches TRBJ2-4 better. The CDR3 runs to 13 residues. The CDR3 nucleotides read TGTGCCAGCAGTCCGGGGGGCGGGAGCATTCAGTACTTC. Translating it yields CASSPGGGSIQYF.

This chain connects TRBV12-3 or TRBV12-4 to TRBJ1-4, with 9 bases matching TRBD1. V dropped 3 bases and J dropped 6; count of bases not matched to a gene: 5. This CDR3 region has 15 residues. CDR3 region: CASSLVTGGHEKLFF. The CDR3 bases are TGTGCCAGCAGTTTGGTGACAGGGGGTCATGAAAAACTGTTTTTT.

This clonotype was counted at least ten times. V usage is TRBV6-6 and J usage is TRBJ2-5; D is unresolved. The CDR3 extends over 16 amino acids. With 0 bases removed from V and 4 bases from J, the gap between germline ends came to 15 bases. CDR1 is MNHNY, CDR2 SVGAGI, per germline (reference sequence). In DNA, the CDR3 is TGTGCCAGCAGTTACTCGGGGTCGGCAAGACGAGAGACCCAGTACTTC. Encoded protein: CASSYSGSARRETQYF.

The chain has TRBV9 and TRBJ2-1; 8 bases align to TRBD2. This CDR3 spans 15 amino acids. Germline trimming cut 3 bases from V and 2 bases from J; bases unmatched to any gene: 4. Germline V gene lookup returns CDR1 SGDLS and CDR2 YYNGEE. The CDR3 loop reads CASSAPGGPYNEQFF. DNA for the CDR3: TGTGCCAGCAGCGCGCCGGGGGGGCCCTACAATGAGCAGTTCTTC.

The chain recombines TRBV18 with TRBJ2-5; D is uncertain. This CDR3 region has 14 residues. The V end was cut by 6 bases, the J end by 1 base, with 12 bases between. Germline V gene lookup returns CDR1 KGHSH and CDR2 LQKENI. This CDR3 is CASSPDNSQETQYF. CDR3 coding DNA: TGTGCCAGCTCCCCTGACAATTCCCAAGAGACCCAGTACTTC. The variable domain in full, with the rest retrieved from reference TRBV18 and TRBJ2-5, is NAGVMQNPRHLVRRRGQEARLRCSPMKGHSHVYWYRQLPEEGLKFMVYLQKENIIDESGMPKERFSAEFPKEGPSILRIQQVVRGDSAAYFCASSPDNSQETQYFGPGTRLLVL.